This T cell receptor (beta chain) was sequenced for a study of blood T cell repertoires in COVID-19. Sequencing was performed with immunoSEQ multiplex PCR; in TCRdb, only in-frame clones are kept and a portion is missing. In the table there are about 120,000 clones, approximately 90% of which are singletons. This clone was seen a single time. Material for sequencing was peripheral blood. The TCR sequence derives from a human donor with active COVID-19. The donor label of this sample is uncertain.

This chain's CDR3 is CASSQAGASGSTNYGYTF. In DNA, the CDR3 is TGTGCCAGCAGCCAAGCGGGTGCGTCCGGGTCAACTAACTATGGCTACACCTTC. The chain joins TRBV3-1 (or the pseudogene TRBV3-2) to TRBJ1-2; D unclear. The CDR3 length is 18 residues. From germline, CDR1 is LGHDT and CDR2 YNNKEL (reference sequence). Between the trimmed V and J ends, which lost 1 base and 0 bases, there was a span of 18 bases.